These T cell receptor beta chains were read from a single sample in a study of CD8+ T cells in alopecia areata. TCRdb's copy holds only in-frame clones and misses some; the assay was immunoSEQ multiplex PCR. Of roughly 200,000 clones listed, 50% to 60% are singletons. The material sequenced was CD4+ T cells sorted from blood, taken at week 4, from a patient treated with tofacitinib. The source is a human donor with alopecia areata. Each CDR3 is given with its conserved first and last residue. The order of the fields is V gene, clone size, D gene, J gene, CDR3 protein, CDR3 DNA. D genes are given only for firm matches. Some rows have no size entry. The others give once, few or many, or a class for an expanded clone.

TRBV30,.,.,TRBJ1-1,CASWLGNTEAFF,TGTGCCTCCTGGTTAGGGAACACTGAAGCTTTCTTT
TRBV11-3,.,.,TRBJ1-6,CASSLGQPNSPLHF,TGTGCCAGCAGCTTAGGGCAGCCCAATTCACCCCTCCACTTT
TRBV4-1,.,.,TRBJ2-5,CASSHLGGRNQETQYF,TGCGCCAGCAGCCATTTGGGGGGGCGAAACCAAGAGACCCAGTACTTC
TRBV7-2,.,TRBD2,TRBJ2-5,CASSLSSGTSGETQYF,TGTGCCAGCAGCTTGTCCTCCGGGACTAGCGGAGAGACCCAGTACTTC
TRBV30,.,TRBD1,TRBJ2-3,CAWSRDRGYTDTQYF,TGTGCCTGGAGTCGTGACAGGGGATATACAGATACGCAGTATTTT
TRBV7-2,.,TRBD2,TRBJ2-1,CASSLYSSGVHNEQFF,TGTGCCAGCAGCTTATATTCCAGCGGGGTCCACAATGAGCAGTTCTTC
TRBV4-1,.,.,TRBJ1-2,CASSPGRGLEPGYTF,TGCGCCAGCAGCCCTGGTAGAGGGTTAGAACCTGGCTACACCTTC
TRBV5-6,few,.,TRBJ2-3,CASSSWDSRLSTDTQYF,TGTGCCAGCAGCTCATGGGACTCCCGACTTAGCACAGATACGCAGTATTTT
TRBV4-2,once,.,TRBJ2-5,CASSQEYRAQETQYF,TGTGCCAGCAGCCAAGAATATAGGGCCCAAGAGACCCAGTACTTC
TRBV7-8,.,.,TRBJ2-1,CASRERPYNEQFF,TGTGCCAGCCGGGAGAGGCCCTACAATGAGCAGTTCTTC
TRBV29-1,.,.,TRBJ1-1,CSVLRPLNTEAFF,TGCAGCGTCCTTCGACCCTTGAACACTGAAGCTTTCTTT
TRBV7-6,.,TRBD1,TRBJ1-6,CASSAGQGVFESPLHF,TGTGCCAGCAGCGCCGGACAGGGGGTATTCGAATCACCCCTCCACTTT
TRBV30,few,.,TRBJ2-3,CAWRGGETDTQYF,TGTGCCTGGAGAGGGGGGGAGACAGATACGCAGTATTTT
TRBV20-1,.,.,TRBJ1-4,CSARAGEKLFF,TGCAGTGCTAGAGCGGGGGAAAAACTGTTTTTT
TRBV30,.,.,TRBJ1-2,CAWTRDERTGGYTF,TGTGCCTGGACCCGGGACGAAAGGACTGGTGGCTACACCTTC
TRBV7-2,.,.,TRBJ2-7,CASSRNQQGSMYEQYF,TGTGCCAGCAGCCGTAACCAACAGGGATCGATGTACGAGCAGTACTTC
TRBV28,.,TRBD2,TRBJ2-5,CASFSGGASPETQYF,TGTGCCAGCTTTAGCGGGGGGGCCTCCCCAGAGACCCAGTACTTC
TRBV2,.,TRBD1,TRBJ1-2,CASSARGQGYTF,TGTGCCAGCAGTGCCAGGGGGCAAGGCTACACCTTC
TRBV9,.,TRBD1,TRBJ2-3,CASSVALMSPGTGGAGDTQYF,TGTGCCAGCAGCGTAGCCCTTATGTCGCCCGGGACAGGGGGCGCGGGGGATACGCAGTATTTT
TRBV29-1,.,.,TRBJ1-1,CSVGDSWGTEAFF,TGCAGCGTTGGAGATTCGTGGGGCACTGAAGCTTTCTTT
TRBV29-1,.,.,TRBJ1-5,CSVVEGSSNQPQHF,TGCAGCGTTGTGGAAGGGTCAAGCAATCAGCCCCAGCATTTT
TRBV28,few,.,TRBJ1-5,CASSLRGASNQPQHF,TGTGCCAGCAGTTTAAGAGGGGCCAGCAATCAGCCCCAGCATTTT
TRBV20-1,.,.,TRBJ1-2,CSAGNYGYTF,TGCAGTGCTGGCAACTATGGCTACACCTTC
TRBV7-2,few,.,TRBJ2-6,CASSSDSNVLTF,TGTGCCAGCAGCTCGGACAGCAACGTCCTGACTTTC
TRBV30,.,.,TRBJ2-3,CAWSVRGADTQYF,TGTGCCTGGAGTGTAAGAGGTGCAGATACGCAGTATTTT
TRBV5-6,once,TRBD1,TRBJ1-2,CASSLDRGGYTF,TGTGCCAGCAGCTTGGACAGGGGTGGCTACACCTTC
TRBV5-1,.,.,TRBJ2-1,CASSLAQGPNEQFF,TGCGCCAGCAGCTTGGCACAGGGACCCAATGAGCAGTTCTTC
TRBV2,.,.,TRBJ2-3,CASREDRRLIGSHDTQYF,TGTGCCAGCAGGGAGGACAGACGACTAATCGGGTCGCATGATACGCAGTATTTT
TRBV2,.,.,TRBJ2-5,CASSEAGTVQETQYF,TGTGCCAGCAGTGAAGCTGGGACGGTTCAAGAGACCCAGTACTTC
TRBV28,.,.,TRBJ2-5,CASSPGQETQYF,TGTGCCAGCAGTCCCGGACAAGAGACCCAGTACTTC
TRBV5-1,.,.,TRBJ1-1,CASSFSQGGTEAFF,TGCGCCAGCAGCTTCTCCCAAGGGGGTACTGAAGCTTTCTTT
TRBV5-1,few,.,TRBJ1-5,CASSAGTDQPQHF,TGCGCCAGCAGCGCCGGGACGGATCAGCCCCAGCATTTT
TRBV20-1,.,.,TRBJ1-2,CSALGEGYTF,TGCAGTGCCCTAGGGGAGGGCTACACCTTC
TRBV30,.,.,TRBJ2-3,CAWSVPPSDTQYF,TGTGCCTGGAGTGTACCCCCATCAGATACGCAGTATTTT
TRBV7-2,.,TRBD1,TRBJ2-7,CASSLRTDRAYEQYF,TGTGCCAGCAGCTTAAGGACAGACAGGGCCTACGAGCAGTACTTC
TRBV18,.,.,TRBJ1-1,CASSPRGENTEAFF,TGTGCCAGCTCACCCCGGGGCGAGAACACTGAAGCTTTCTTT
TRBV7-2,.,.,TRBJ1-2,CASSLTLRTKGYGYTF,TGTGCCAGCAGCCTAACCCTCAGGACGAAGGGCTATGGCTACACCTTC